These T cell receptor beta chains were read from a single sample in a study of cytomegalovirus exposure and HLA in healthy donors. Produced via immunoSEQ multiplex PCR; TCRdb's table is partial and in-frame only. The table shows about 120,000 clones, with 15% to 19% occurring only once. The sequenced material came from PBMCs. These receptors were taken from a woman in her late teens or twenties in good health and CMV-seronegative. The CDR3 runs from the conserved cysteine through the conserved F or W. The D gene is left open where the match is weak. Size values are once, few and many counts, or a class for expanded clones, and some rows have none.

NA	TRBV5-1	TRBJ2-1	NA	CASSSSYPSDEQFF	TGCGCCAGCAGCTCCTCTTACCCTTCGGATGAGCAGTTCTTC
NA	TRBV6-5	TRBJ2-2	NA	CVSRRRAAGELFF	TGTGTCAGCAGACGGAGGGCGGCCGGGGAGCTGTTTTTT
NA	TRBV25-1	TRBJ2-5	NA	CASSGVGPETQYF	TGTGCCAGCAGTGGGGTTGGGCCGGAGACCCAGTACTTC
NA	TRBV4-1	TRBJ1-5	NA	CASSQVLGDQPQHF	TGCGCCAGCAGCCAAGTTCTCGGGGATCAGCCCCAGCATTTT
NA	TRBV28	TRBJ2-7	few	CASLRRGHEQYF	TGTGCCAGCTTACGGAGGGGGCACGAGCAGTACTTC
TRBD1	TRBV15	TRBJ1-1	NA	CATSREGTAEAFF	TGTGCCACCAGCAGAGAGGGGACAGCTGAAGCTTTCTTT
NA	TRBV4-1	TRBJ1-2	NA	CASSRPRRSYYGYTF	TGCGCCAGCAGCCGCCCAAGGAGGAGCTACTATGGCTACACCTTC
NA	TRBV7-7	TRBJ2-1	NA	CASSLAPGSNEQFF	TGTGCCAGCAGCTTAGCGCCAGGTTCCAATGAGCAGTTCTTC
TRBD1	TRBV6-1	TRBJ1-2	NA	CASSESVDRLSYGYTF	TGTGCCAGCAGTGAATCTGTGGACAGGCTCTCCTATGGCTACACCTTC
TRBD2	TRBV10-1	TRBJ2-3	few	CASSEGSGGPSTDTQYF	TGCGCCAGCAGTGAAGGTAGCGGGGGGCCTAGCACAGATACGCAGTATTTT
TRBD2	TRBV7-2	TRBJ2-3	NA	CASSQNGGTADTQYF	TGTGCCAGCAGCCAGAACGGGGGGACTGCAGATACGCAGTATTTT
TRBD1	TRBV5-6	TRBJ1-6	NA	CASSPGTGRNNSPLHF	TGTGCCAGCAGCCCGGGGACAGGGCGCAATAATTCACCCCTCCACTTT
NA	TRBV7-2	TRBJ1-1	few	CASSPLNARRGAFF	TGTGCCAGCAGCCCGCTCAATGCCCGTCGGGGAGCTTTCTTT
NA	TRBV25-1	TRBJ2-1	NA	CASSESVFAGLSYNEQFF	TGTGCCAGCAGTGAATCCGTTTTTGCGGGGCTATCCTACAATGAGCAGTTCTTC
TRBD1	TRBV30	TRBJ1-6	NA	CAWTRDRVNSPLHF	TGTGCCTGGACCCGGGACAGAGTTAATTCACCCCTCCACTTT
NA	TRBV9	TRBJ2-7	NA	CASSVSPTPSPYEQYF	TGTGCCAGCAGCGTATCCCCGACTCCTTCGCCCTACGAGCAGTACTTC
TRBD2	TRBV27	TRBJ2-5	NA	CASSGRTSGEWYQETQYF	TGTGCCAGCAGTGGTAGGACTAGCGGGGAATGGTACCAAGAGACCCAGTACTTC
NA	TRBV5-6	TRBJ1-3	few	CASQYGPGNTIYF	TGTGCCAGCCAGTATGGGCCTGGAAACACCATATATTTT
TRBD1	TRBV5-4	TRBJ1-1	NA	CASTPQGLHTEAFF	TGTGCCAGCACCCCACAGGGGTTGCACACTGAAGCTTTCTTT
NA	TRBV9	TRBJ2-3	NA	CASSVALEADTQYF	TGTGCCAGCAGCGTAGCACTAGAAGCAGATACGCAGTATTTT
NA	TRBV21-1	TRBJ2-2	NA	CASRTSGRKEGELFF	TGTGCCAGCAGAACTAGCGGGAGGAAGGAAGGGGAGCTGTTTTTT
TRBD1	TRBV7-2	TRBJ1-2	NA	CASSQDRVYGYTF	TGTGCCAGCAGCCAAGACAGGGTCTATGGCTACACCTTC
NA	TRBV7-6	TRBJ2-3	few	CASSLGGTAYTDTQYF	TGTGCCAGCAGCTTGGGGGGAACAGCTTACACAGATACGCAGTATTTT
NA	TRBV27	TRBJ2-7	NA	CASSRRDGYEQYF	TGTGCCAGCAGTCGGCGGGACGGCTACGAGCAGTACTTC
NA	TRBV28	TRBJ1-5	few	CASSLEGPGGNQPQHF	TGTGCCAGCAGTTTGGAGGGGCCCGGGGGAAATCAGCCCCAGCATTTT
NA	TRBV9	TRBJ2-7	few	CASSVHPAYEQYF	TGTGCCAGCAGCGTACACCCAGCCTACGAGCAGTACTTC
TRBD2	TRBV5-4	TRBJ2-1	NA	CASRGVASGMGSYNEQFF	TGTGCCAGCAGGGGGGTGGCTAGCGGGATGGGCTCCTACAATGAGCAGTTCTTC
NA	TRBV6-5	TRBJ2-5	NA	CASSLGTRNQETQYF	TGTGCCAGCAGCTTGGGGACACGGAATCAAGAGACCCAGTACTTC
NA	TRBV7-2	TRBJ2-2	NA	CASSPLRLANTGELFF	TGTGCCAGCAGCCCACTGAGACTAGCGAACACCGGGGAGCTGTTTTTT
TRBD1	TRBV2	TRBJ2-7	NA	CASSGGQGLEQYF	TGTGCCAGCAGTGGGGGACAGGGGTTGGAGCAGTACTTC
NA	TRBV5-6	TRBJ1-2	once	CASSLLATQGLQGYGYTF	TGTGCCAGCAGCTTATTAGCGACCCAGGGGCTGCAGGGGTATGGCTACACCTTC
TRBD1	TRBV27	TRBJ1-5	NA	CASSLRSRQGGLGNQPQHF	TGTGCCAGCAGTTTAAGGTCCCGACAGGGAGGTCTGGGAAATCAGCCCCAGCATTTT
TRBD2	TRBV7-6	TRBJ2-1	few	CASSLNQRGSSYNEQFF	TGTGCCAGCAGCTTAAATCAGCGGGGTAGCTCCTACAATGAGCAGTTCTTC
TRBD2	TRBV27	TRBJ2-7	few	CASSAGGEQYF	TGTGCCAGCAGTGCGGGGGGGGAGCAGTACTTC
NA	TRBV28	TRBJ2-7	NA	CASRLRGWPLPYEQYF	TGTGCCAGCAGGCTCCGGGGGTGGCCGCTTCCCTACGAGCAGTACTTC